The 25 T cell receptor beta chains below were found in one sample sequenced in a study. TCRdb called the RT-PCR reads again in MiXCR, with one record for every CDR3 protein. This table has fewer than 800,000 distinct CDR3 sequences, about 14% appearing once. The sequencing input was memory CD4+ T cells from blood. These receptors all stem from a female donor in good health, serving as a healthy control.

This clonotype was counted many times. The V gene is TRBV29-1, the J gene TRBJ2-3, with D possibly being TRBD1 or TRBD2 (5 bases each). With 4 bases removed from V and 6 bases from J, the gap between germline ends came to 14 bases. CDR1 SQVTM and CDR2 ANQGSEA come from the germline V gene. The length of the CDR3 is 13 residues. The CDR3 protein is CSVVGRTGDTQYF. The CDR3 nucleotides read TGCAGCGTTGTGGGGAGAACAGGTGATACGCAGTATTTT.

This clonotype was found a few times. A junction end diverges from the germline sequence, so it may reflect a read error. The V and J genes are TRBV6-1 and TRBJ2-7; D is unclear. The CDR3 loop spans 11 amino acids. Per germline, CDR1 MNHNS and CDR2 SASEGT. In DNA, the CDR3 is TGTGCCAGCAGTGAATTGAGTACGCCGCTTTTC. Translating it yields CASSELSTPLF.

In its sample, this clonotype was seen many times. This chain links TRBV6-5 with TRBJ1-5; D unresolved. The germline V gene encodes CDR1 MNHEY and CDR2 SVGAGI. This CDR3 has 15 amino acids. V was pared by 2 bases and J by 3 bases, with 11 bases between. CDR3 coding DNA: TGTGCCAGCAGTTACGGGCAGAACCCCAATCAGCCCCAGCATTTT. It is translated as CASSYGQNPNQPQHF.

The V gene is TRBV20-1, the J gene TRBJ2-4; TRBD1 aligns across 10 bases. The CDR3 sequence is 14 residues long. The V segment lost 6 bases and the J segment 7 bases; nucleotides outside the gene matches: 9. The germline V gene encodes CDR1 DFQATT and CDR2 SNEGSKA (reference sequence). DNA of the CDR3: TGCAGTGCCCTAGCACCGGACAGGGGGAACATTCAGTACTTC. Translated: CSALAPDRGNIQYF.

In its sample, this clonotype was seen many times. The rearrangement links TRBV7-9 to TRBJ1-1, with no clear D. CDR3 size: 13 residues. Germline loops: CDR1 SEHNR, CDR2 FQNEAQ (reference sequence). Trimming left V 1 base short and J 0 bases short, with 3 bases between. The CDR3 coding sequence is TGTGCCAGCAGCTTAGTGGTGAACACTGAAGCTTTCTTT. Protein: CASSLVVNTEAFF.

This clonotype has at least ten counts. This chain links TRBV24-1 with TRBJ2-7; 12 bases line up with TRBD2. The CDR3 totals 14 residues. Germline V gene data show CDR1 as KGHDR and CDR2 as SFDVKD. Unmatched junction bases numbered 3, after V lost 3 bases and J lost 7 bases. The CDR3 sequence is CATSDGGLAGEQYF. The CDR3 region has the DNA TGTGCCACCAGTGATGGGGGACTAGCGGGTGAGCAGTACTTC.

The rearrangement links TRBV6-1 to TRBJ2-3, with TRBD1 matching over 12 bases. V trimming: 8 bases; J trimming: 4 bases; junction bases outside the gene matches: 4. This CDR3 contains 14 residues. Germline V gene sequence: CDR1 MNHNS, CDR2 SASEGT. In nucleotides, the CDR3 is TGTGCCAGCGCCCGGGACAGGGGGCCAGATACGCAGTATTTT. This codes for CASARDRGPDTQYF.

The V call is TRBV24-1, the J call TRBJ1-2, with D uncertain. Trimming pared 4 bases from V and 6 bases from J, leaving 8 bases between. Germline V gene lookup returns CDR1 KGHDR and CDR2 SFDVKD. There are 12 residues in the CDR3. The CDR3: CATSDQDNGYTF. The CDR3, as DNA: TGTGCCACCAGTGACCAGGATAATGGCTACACCTTC.

This clonotype was recorded many times. The chain uses TRBV5-1 and TRBJ2-1; 9 nucleotides line up with TRBD1. CDR1 SGHRS and CDR2 YFSETQ come from the germline V gene. V shed 2 bases and J 6 bases; nucleotides not matched to a gene: 6. This CDR3 has 15 amino acids. The DNA for the CDR3 is TGCGCCAGCAGCTTAGGACAGGGGAGTCTCAATGAGCAGTTCTTC. It encodes CASSLGQGSLNEQFF.

The table lists this clonotype with a few counts. The J gene is TRBJ1-5, the V gene TRBV18, with 8 bases fitting TRBD1. Looked up from germline, CDR1 is KGHSH and CDR2 is LQKENI. With V trimmed by 8 bases and J by 4 bases, 7 bases remained unmatched. The CDR3 extends over 14 amino acids. The CDR3 sequence: CASGGQGANQPQHF. The CDR3 bases are TGTGCCAGCGGGGGCCAGGGGGCAAATCAGCCCCAGCATTTT.

This chain links TRBV27 with TRBJ2-3; D is possibly TRBD1 or TRBD2 (6 bases each). CDR1 is MNHEY and CDR2 is SMNVEV in the germline V gene (reference sequence). This CDR3 spans 17 amino acids. V was shortened by 8 bases and J by 6 bases, with 27 bases between the two germline ends. In DNA form, the CDR3 reads TGTGCCAGCCGCTCTTATACATACGTCGGGGGCCCTGATACGCAGTATTTT. It yields the protein CASRSYTYVGGPDTQYF.

This clonotype was seen a handful of times. The J gene is TRBJ2-3, the V gene TRBV6-6; perhaps TRBD1 as D (6 bases). This CDR3 contains 15 residues. Germline V lookup: CDR1 MNHNY, CDR2 SVGAGI (reference sequence). The V gene lost 10 bases and the J gene lost 1 base, with 18 bases spanning the gap. The CDR3 loop reads CATSFPGARTDTQYF. The CDR3 DNA reads TGTGCCACCTCATTCCCAGGGGCCCGCACAGATACGCAGTATTTT.

This chain uses TRBV30 with TRBJ1-6, with 9 positions matching TRBD1. V shed 5 bases, J shed 0 bases, and the junction held 2 bases outside the gene matches. CDR3 length equals 15 residues. CDR1 and CDR2 (germline): GTSNPN, SVGIG (reference sequence). The chain's CDR3 is CAWQTGGSYNSPLHF. CDR3 nucleotides: TGTGCCTGGCAGACAGGGGGCTCCTATAATTCACCCCTCCACTTT.

This clonotype was observed a handful of times. CDR3 loop: CATSWNNEQFF. The CDR3 nucleotides read TGTGCCACCAGTTGGAACAATGAGCAGTTCTTC. The rearrangement uses TRBV24-1 and TRBJ2-1; D uncertain. The CDR3 is 11 residues long. Germline V gives CDR1 KGHDR, CDR2 SFDVKD. Trimming took 6 bases from V and 5 from J, leaving 4 bases between them.

This clonotype has at least ten counts. This chain uses TRBV29-1 with TRBJ1-3; no clear D gene. The ends were cut back, 2 bases at V and 4 bases at J, with 9 bases in the middle. The CDR3 consists of 13 residues. CDR1 is SQVTM and CDR2 is ANQGSEA in the germline V gene. As DNA, the CDR3 is TGCAGCGTTGAATATCAATTCGGAAACACCATATATTTT. Amino acid sequence: CSVEYQFGNTIYF.

This clonotype came up many times. The chain has TRBV7-3 and TRBJ2-1; D perhaps matches TRBD1 (5 bases). Trimming cost V 2 bases and J 6 bases, with 11 bases left between them. Germline assignment: CDR1 SGHTA and CDR2 FQGTGA. The CDR3 covers 14 residues. The CDR3 region is CASSLSAGLNEQFF. Here the CDR3 DNA reads TGTGCCAGCAGCTTATCAGCAGGGCTCAATGAGCAGTTCTTC.

This clonotype showed up just once. V is TRBV30 and J is TRBJ1-5, with 8 bases that match TRBD1. Germline assignment: CDR1 GTSNPN and CDR2 SVGIG (reference sequence). J gave up 1 base and V 3 bases, and 8 bases lay outside the gene matches. There are 16 residues in the CDR3. As DNA, the CDR3 is TGTGCCTGGAGACGACAACAGGGGGTGAGCAATCAGCCCCAGCATTTT. Its translation: CAWRRQQGVSNQPQHF.

DNA of the CDR3: TGCAGTGCTAGAGTACTAGCGGGTCTCGGGGATACGCAGTATTTT. Protein sequence: CSARVLAGLGDTQYF. This chain joins TRBV20-1 and TRBJ2-3; TRBD2 matches at 9 bases. J gave up 6 bases and V 1 base, and 8 bases lay outside the gene matches. This CDR3 contains 15 residues. Germline V CDR1 and CDR2: DFQATT, SNEGSKA (reference sequence).

This clonotype occurred a few times. The chain has TRBV12-3 or TRBV12-4 and TRBJ1-1, with a tentative D call TRBD1 (6 bases). The CDR3 extends over 14 amino acids. V lost 10 bases to trimming and J lost 5 bases, with 20 bases between them. In DNA form, the CDR3 reads TGTGCCACCAGACCAAGGACAGTTGGTACTGAAGCTTTCTTT. Encoded protein: CATRPRTVGTEAFF.

To note about this clonotype: Possible read error: a much larger clone is one base away. The gene calls are TRBV20-1 and TRBJ2-1, with D possibly TRBD2 on 5 matching bases. The germline gives CDR1 DFQATT, CDR2 SNEGSKA (reference sequence). This CDR3 is 14 amino acids long. Trimming shortened V by 2 bases and J by 9 bases, and 17 bases separated the two germline ends. CDR3 sequence: CSARRQARATEQFF. The CDR3 coding sequence is TGCAGTGCTAGACGCCAAGCGAGGGCTACTGAGCAGTTCTTC.

V is TRBV6-5 and J is TRBJ1-5; D unresolved. With 5 bases removed from V and 10 bases from J, the gap between germline ends came to 15 bases. This CDR3 spans 13 amino acids. Germline V gene lookup returns CDR1 MNHEY and CDR2 SVGAGI. CDR3 residues: CASSDPGRSPQHF. CDR3 DNA sequence: TGTGCCAGCAGTGACCCAGGTCGTTCTCCCCAGCATTTT.

The chain links TRBV7-2 to TRBJ1-2, with no clear D. The germline V gene encodes CDR1 SGHTA and CDR2 FQGNSA. This CDR3 contains 16 residues. V lost 0 bases to trimming and J lost 5 bases, with 16 bases between them. Here the CDR3 DNA reads TGTGCCAGCAGCTTAGCTTCCCCCCCCACGGGGTATGGCTACACCTTC. Protein: CASSLASPPTGYGYTF.

This clonotype has ten or more counts. The chain uses TRBV20-1 and TRBJ1-2; D not certain. Germline lookup yields CDR1 DFQATT and CDR2 SNEGSKA (reference sequence). V gave up 5 bases and J gave up 7 bases, with 5 bases separating them. The CDR3 has 9 amino acids. The CDR3 sequence: CSAAGGYTF. CDR3 nucleotides: TGCAGTGCTGCAGGTGGCTACACCTTC.

This clonotype was found a few times. In DNA form, the CDR3 reads TGTGCCAGCAGTTACTCGAGGGACAGACCCTACGAGCAGTACTTC. This sequence encodes CASSYSRDRPYEQYF. This chain links TRBV6-2 or TRBV6-3 with TRBJ2-7, with 7 bases that match TRBD1. There are 15 residues in the CDR3. Germline loops: CDR1 MNHEY, CDR2 SVGEGT. Trimming removed 0 bases from V and 2 bases from J; junction bases left unmatched: 4.

The table lists this clonotype with a few counts. This chain links TRBV5-6 with TRBJ1-2, with a tentative D call TRBD1 (6 bases). Germline assignment: CDR1 SGHDT and CDR2 YYEEEE. This CDR3 comprises 13 residues. V was pared by 9 bases and J by 7 bases, with 19 bases between. Written as DNA, the CDR3 is TGTGCCACCTGGGTACAGGGAATGAGTGGCTACACCTTC. It translates to CATWVQGMSGYTF.